What follows is one T cell receptor beta chain and its context. Its cognate antigen is unknown. Germline V gene lookup returns CDR1 DFQATT and CDR2 SNEGSKA (reference sequence). This CDR3 region has 15 residues. These data come from a study of T cells expressing NK-cell markers. Study-wide background: Among eight sequenced donors, seven carried HCMV seropositivity while one was seronegative.

TCRdb reanalyzed the 5' RACE reads, giving one entry per CDR3 protein sequence and no DNA. The sample features almost 450,000 distinct CDR3 sequences, with roughly 7.2% in its top ten. Whole-study results and caveats: In a few donors, dominant clonotypes made up about 28.3-65% of CD3+CD56-NKG2C+ cells.

Sample: blood T cells: a sorted CD56 or NKG2C T cell subset, CD4+ or CD8+ T cells, or bulk PBMC T cells (not recorded which). This receptor was identified in a woman aged 18 to 75 in good health. J is TRBJ2-1 and V is TRBV20-1; checking the TCRdb D call of TRBD2 is not possible without DNA. The CDR3 region is CSAREGTISYNEQFF.